This T cell receptor beta chain derives from a study of blood T cells in healthy people across ages. Study-level points and caveats: In these data, TCR beta diversity tracked strongly with naive T cell percentage. Diversity was higher, and naive CD4+ cells more numerous, in long-lived donors than in aged donors.

Then a second PCR, running roughly 7 to 12 cycles, was carried out with a sample-barcoded 5' primer and a J-beta primer mix. Using its own MiXCR run on the 5' RACE reads, TCRdb lists one record per CDR3 protein. The data show approximately 2,000,000 distinct CDR3 sequences, about two fifths seen once. This CDR3 comprises 11 residues. V dropped 5 bases and J dropped 8 bases, with 12 bases sitting between them. Germline V gives CDR1 SQVTM, CDR2 ANQGSEA. This clonotype was seen a handful of times. The antigen remains unidentified. The chain links TRBV29-1 to TRBJ1-2; tentatively, D is TRBD1 (6 bases). Sequences were obtained from blood. The sequence came from a human donor in good health. In nucleotides, the CDR3 is TGCAGCGTTCAAGGGGGAGGAGGCTACACCTTC. Its protein is CSVQGGGGYTF.